The present T cell receptor beta chain was sequenced within a study of blood T cell repertoires in COVID-19. CDR1 is MDHEN and CDR2 is SYDVKM in the germline V gene. This CDR3 contains 13 residues. V lost 7 bases to trimming and J lost 9 bases, with 13 bases between them. Measured with immunoSEQ multiplex PCR; TCRdb has only the in-frame clones, and not every one. The sample includes roughly 59,000 clones, roughly 72% of them seen just once. The rearrangement links TRBV28 to TRBJ1-6; the D is unclear. The sample consisted of peripheral blood. This clonotype was obtained from a woman between 50 and 59 years old with active or convalescent COVID-19. The CDR3 here is CASTAPGGSPLHF. CDR3 nucleotide sequence: TGTGCCAGCACGGCACCCGGAGGTTCACCCCTCCACTTT.